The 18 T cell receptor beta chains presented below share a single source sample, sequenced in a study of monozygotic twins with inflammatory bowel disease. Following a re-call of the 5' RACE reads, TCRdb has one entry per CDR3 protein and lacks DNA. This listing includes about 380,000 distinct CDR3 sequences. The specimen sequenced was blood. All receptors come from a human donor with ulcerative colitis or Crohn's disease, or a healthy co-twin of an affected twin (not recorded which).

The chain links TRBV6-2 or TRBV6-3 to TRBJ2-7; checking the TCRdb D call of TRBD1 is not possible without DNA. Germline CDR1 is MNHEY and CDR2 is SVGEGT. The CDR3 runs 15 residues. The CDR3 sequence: CASSYLRDRDYEQYF.

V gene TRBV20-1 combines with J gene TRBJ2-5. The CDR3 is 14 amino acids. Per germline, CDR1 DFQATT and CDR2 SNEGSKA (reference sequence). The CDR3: CSARVLAGLETQYF.

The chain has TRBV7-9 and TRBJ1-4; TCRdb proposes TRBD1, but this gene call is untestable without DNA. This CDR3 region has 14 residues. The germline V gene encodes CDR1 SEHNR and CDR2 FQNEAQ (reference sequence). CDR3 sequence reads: CASSNRGTSEKLFF.

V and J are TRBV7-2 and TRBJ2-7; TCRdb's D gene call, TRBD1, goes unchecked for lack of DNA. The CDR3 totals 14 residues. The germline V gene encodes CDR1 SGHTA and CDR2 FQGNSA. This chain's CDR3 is CASSRPGGFSEQYF.

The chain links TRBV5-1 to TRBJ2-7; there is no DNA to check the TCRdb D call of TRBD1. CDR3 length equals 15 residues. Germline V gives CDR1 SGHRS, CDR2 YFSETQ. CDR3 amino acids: CASSLVGTGLVEQYF.

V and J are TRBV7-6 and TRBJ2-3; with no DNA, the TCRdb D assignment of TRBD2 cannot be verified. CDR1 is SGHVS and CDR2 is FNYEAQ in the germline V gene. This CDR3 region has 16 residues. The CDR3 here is CASSLGLGTRAFTQYF.

CDR3: CASSFSGQNTEAFF. The chain is built from TRBV12-3 or TRBV12-4 and TRBJ1-1; the D gene TCRdb calls, TRBD1, cannot be checked with no DNA. This CDR3 contains 14 residues.

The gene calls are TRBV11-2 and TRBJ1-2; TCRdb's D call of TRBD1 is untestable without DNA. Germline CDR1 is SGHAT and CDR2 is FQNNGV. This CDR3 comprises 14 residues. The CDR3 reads CASSPTTGGYGYTF.

The CDR3 is CSASLGAYSNQPQHF. The chain is built from TRBV20-1 and TRBJ1-5; TCRdb outputs TRBD1, but without DNA this stays unchecked. Per germline, CDR1 DFQATT and CDR2 SNEGSKA (reference sequence). The length of the CDR3 is 15 residues.

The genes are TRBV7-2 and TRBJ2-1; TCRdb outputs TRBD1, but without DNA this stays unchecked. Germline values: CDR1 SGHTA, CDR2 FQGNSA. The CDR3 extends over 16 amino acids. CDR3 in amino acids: CASSPLLGARYNEQFF.

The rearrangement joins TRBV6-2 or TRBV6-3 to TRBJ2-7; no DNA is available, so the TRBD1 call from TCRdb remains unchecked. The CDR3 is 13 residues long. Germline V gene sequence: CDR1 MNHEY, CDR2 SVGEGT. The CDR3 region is CASKNRGMYEQYF.

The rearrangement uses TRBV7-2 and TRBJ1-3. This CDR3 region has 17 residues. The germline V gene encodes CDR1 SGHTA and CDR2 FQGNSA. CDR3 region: CASSLWWRSRSGNTIYF.

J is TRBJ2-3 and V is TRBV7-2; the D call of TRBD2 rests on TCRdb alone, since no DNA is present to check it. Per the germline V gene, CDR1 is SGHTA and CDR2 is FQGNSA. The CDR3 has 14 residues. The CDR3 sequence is CASSLAGEKETQHF.

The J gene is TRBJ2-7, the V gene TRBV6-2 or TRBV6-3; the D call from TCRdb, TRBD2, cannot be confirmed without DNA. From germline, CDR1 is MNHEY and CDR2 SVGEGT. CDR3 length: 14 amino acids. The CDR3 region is CASSYSTSGYEQYF.

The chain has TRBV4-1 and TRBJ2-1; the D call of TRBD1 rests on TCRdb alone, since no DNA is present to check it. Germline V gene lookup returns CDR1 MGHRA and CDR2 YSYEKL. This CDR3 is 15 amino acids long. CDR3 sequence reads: CASSQGEGSYNEQFF.

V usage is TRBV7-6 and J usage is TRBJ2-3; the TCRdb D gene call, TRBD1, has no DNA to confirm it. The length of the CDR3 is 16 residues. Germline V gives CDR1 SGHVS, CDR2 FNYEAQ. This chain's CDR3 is CASSWSQGLAADTQYF. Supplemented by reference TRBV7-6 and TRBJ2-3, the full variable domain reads GAGVSQSPRYKVTKRGQDVALRCDPISGHVSLYWYRQALGQGPEFLTYFNYEAQQDKSGLPNDRFSAERPEGSISTLTIQRTEQRDSAMYRCASSWSQGLAADTQYFGPGTRLTVL.

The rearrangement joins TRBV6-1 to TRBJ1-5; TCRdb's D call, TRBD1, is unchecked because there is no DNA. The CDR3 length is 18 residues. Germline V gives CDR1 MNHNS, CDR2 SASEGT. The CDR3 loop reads CASSERGQYTWRNQPQHF.

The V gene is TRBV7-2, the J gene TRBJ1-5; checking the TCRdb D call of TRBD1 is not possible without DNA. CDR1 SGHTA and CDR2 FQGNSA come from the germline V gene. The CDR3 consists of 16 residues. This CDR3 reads CASSLVPLTGDQPQHF. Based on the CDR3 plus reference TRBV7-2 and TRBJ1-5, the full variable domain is GAGVSQSPSNKVTEKGKDVELRCDPISGHTALYWYRQSLGQGLEFLIYFQGNSAPDKSGLPSDRFSAERTGGSVSTLTIQRTQQEDSAVYLCASSLVPLTGDQPQHFGDGTRLSIL.